This T cell receptor (beta chain) emerged from a study of T cells in tuberculosis. Study information: In South Africa, adults with active tuberculosis were compared with IGRA-negative and latently infected IGRA-positive adolescents.

Points from the study as a whole: Cases with active tuberculosis were adults, while controls were adolescents. GEM motif frequencies gave 60% to 70% accuracy; the GMM repertoire gave roughly 86%.

The length of the CDR3 is 13 residues. With 7 bases removed from V and 0 bases from J, the gap between germline ends came to 9 bases. Germline V gene data show CDR1 as LNHDA and CDR2 as SQIVND (reference sequence). Assay: immunoSEQ multiplex PCR; the TCRdb copy retains only in-frame clones and omits some. The table includes about 37,000 clones, under 95% detected once. About this clone itself: Its antigen is undetermined.

This sample's time point: new active TB diagnosis, blood taken before or within 7 days of starting treatment. Included patients were adults of at least 18, HIV-seronegative, South African. Here the sequenced sample was PBMCs, taken at tuberculosis diagnosis. The chain carries TRBV19 and TRBJ1-1, with TRBD1 as a possible D gene (5 bases). The origin of this receptor is an adult with tuberculosis. CDR3 in DNA: TGTGCCAGTAAGAAGGACATGAACACTGAAGCTTTCTTT. This translates into CASKKDMNTEAFF.